These 21 T cell receptor beta chains originate from one sample sequenced in a study of blood T cell repertoires in COVID-19. Assay used: immunoSEQ multiplex PCR; TCRdb lists only in-frame clones, some missing. This sample has a few hundred thousand clones, with about 88% found just once. Material for sequencing was PBMCs or T cells enriched from blood (not recorded which). These receptors were obtained from a woman between 50 and 59 years old who had recovered from COVID-19.

V is TRBV27 and J is TRBJ2-2, with D perhaps matching TRBD1 (5 bases). The CDR3 totals 17 residues. CDR1 is MNHEY and CDR2 is SMNVEV in the germline V gene (reference sequence). V was cut by 5 bases and J by 8 bases, with 24 bases left in between. CDR3 amino acids: CASSPIPDMSAFGELFF. CDR3 DNA sequence: TGTGCCAGCAGTCCCATCCCGGACATGTCCGCCTTTGGGGAGCTGTTTTTT.

J is TRBJ2-3 and V is TRBV11-2; TRBD1 is a possible D gene (6 bases). V lost 0 bases and J 4 bases, leaving 11 bases between the germline ends. The CDR3 spans 15 residues. The germline gives CDR1 SGHAT, CDR2 FQNNGV. CDR3 bases: TGTGCCAGCAGCTTAGAAGGCCAGGGGCCAGATACGCAGTATTTT. Its protein product is CASSLEGQGPDTQYF.

The chain has TRBV5-1 and TRBJ2-7, with TRBD1 identical over 8 bases. Germline lookup yields CDR1 SGHRS and CDR2 YFSETQ. The CDR3 consists of 14 residues. J was trimmed by 3 bases and V by 4 bases; bases with no gene match: 6. The CDR3 bases are TGCGCCAGCAGCCAGGACAGGGAGTACTACGAGCAGTACTTC. Translated: CASSQDREYYEQYF.

The chain carries TRBV25-1 and TRBJ2-2; the match to TRBD2 covers 7 bases. CDR1 is MGHDK and CDR2 is SYGVNS in the germline V gene. The CDR3 sequence is 17 residues long. After removal of 7 bases from V and 7 bases from J, the junction contained 18 bases not matched to a gene. Here the CDR3 reads CASTPAGPWENVGELFF. The CDR3 nucleotides read TGTGCCAGCACTCCAGCGGGGCCCTGGGAGAACGTCGGGGAGCTGTTTTTT.

This rearrangement joins TRBV12-5 to TRBJ2-3; 7 bases line up with TRBD2. The CDR3 has 12 amino acids. The germline V gene encodes CDR1 LGHNT and CDR2 FRNRAP. CDR3 in amino acids: CASGVSVDTQYF. DNA for the CDR3: TGTGCGAGCGGGGTATCGGTAGATACGCAGTATTTT.

The chain joins TRBV10-3 to TRBJ2-5; 7 bases fit TRBD1. The CDR3 totals 13 residues. In germline, CDR1 is ENHRY, CDR2 SYGVKD. V was clipped by 3 bases and J by 4 bases; unmatched bases: 2. This chain's CDR3 is CAISDYRGETQYF. The CDR3 DNA sequence: TGTGCCATCAGTGACTACAGGGGAGAGACCCAGTACTTC.

The gene calls are TRBV28 and TRBJ2-5, with no clear D. CDR1 MDHEN and CDR2 SYDVKM come from the germline V gene. V was trimmed by 6 bases and J by 5 bases, leaving 10 bases between them. This CDR3 region has 12 residues. The CDR3 sequence: CASSAPIETQYF. DNA of the CDR3: TGTGCCAGCAGCGCCCCTATCGAGACCCAGTACTTC.

This sequence joins TRBV7-9 and TRBJ1-1; D gene uncertain. Germline lookup yields CDR1 SEHNR and CDR2 FQNEAQ (reference sequence). The CDR3 totals 12 residues. The germline V and J ends were trimmed by 8 bases and 1 base, with 8 bases remaining between them. In DNA form, the CDR3 reads TGTGCCAGCCTTAGTCAGAACACTGAAGCTTTCTTT. Translating it yields CASLSQNTEAFF.

The J gene is TRBJ2-2, the V gene TRBV18; D is perhaps TRBD1 (6 bases). Trimming stripped 3 bases from V and 1 base from J, with 12 bases between. CDR3 length: 16 residues. CDR1 and CDR2 (germline): KGHSH, LQKENI. Here the CDR3 DNA reads TGTGCCAGCTCACCCCAAACAGGGTTGAACACCGGGGAGCTGTTTTTT. Its protein product is CASSPQTGLNTGELFF.

This clone showed up just once. The CDR3 nucleotides are TGTGCCAGCTCCAGGGGAGTATACGAGCAGTACTTC. It encodes CASSRGVYEQYF. The genes are TRBV28 and TRBJ2-7, with a weak D call TRBD1 (6 bases). This CDR3 region has 12 residues. Germline loops: CDR1 MDHEN, CDR2 SYDVKM. V dropped 8 bases and J dropped 4 bases, with 12 bases sitting between them.

V gene TRBV7-2 combines with J gene TRBJ2-1; D is unclear. V was pared by 5 bases and J by 0 bases, with 23 bases between. The CDR3 runs to 19 residues. Germline lookup yields CDR1 SGHTA and CDR2 FQGNSA. The CDR3 nucleotides are TGTGCCAGCAGCCGTAAAACTCGTAGCAGACCCAGCTCCTACAATGAGCAGTTCTTC. Its protein product is CASSRKTRSRPSSYNEQFF.

The chain is built from TRBV18 and TRBJ1-1; D perhaps matches TRBD1 (5 bases). V lost 0 bases and J lost 6, with 8 bases in between. The V gene's germline CDR1 is KGHSH and CDR2 LQKENI. The CDR3 spans 13 residues. This chain's CDR3 is CASSPPIQAEAFF. DNA of the CDR3: TGTGCCAGCTCACCACCTATACAGGCTGAAGCTTTCTTT.

This clone was counted only a few times. The V call is TRBV18, the J call TRBJ2-1; 7 nucleotides align to TRBD2. Germline assignment: CDR1 KGHSH and CDR2 LQKENI. The V segment lost 6 bases and the J segment 16 bases; nucleotides outside the gene matches: 12. The CDR3 runs 12 residues. CDR3 DNA sequence: TGTGCCAGCTCCCGATCAACCGGGACTATTTTCTTC. Translating it yields CASSRSTGTIFF.

The V and J genes are TRBV7-9 and TRBJ2-7, with a possible D match to TRBD1 (6 bases). V lost 5 bases to trimming and J lost 3 bases, with 20 bases between them. Germline V CDR1 and CDR2: SEHNR, FQNEAQ (reference sequence). The CDR3 extends over 16 amino acids. The CDR3 DNA reads as TGTGCCAGCAGCGCTACGGCAGGGGCTGTCTTCTACGAGCAGTACTTC. It codes for CASSATAGAVFYEQYF.

The rearrangement joins TRBV7-9 to TRBJ1-1; D remains unclear. Looked up from germline, CDR1 is SEHNR and CDR2 is FQNEAQ (reference sequence). This CDR3 contains 14 residues. V was trimmed by 5 bases and J by 1 base, leaving 11 bases between them. The CDR3 nucleotides read TGTGCCAGCAGCATCGACGGGAAGAACACTGAAGCTTTCTTT. Translated: CASSIDGKNTEAFF.

The gene calls are TRBV30 and TRBJ1-6; 7 bases agree with TRBD1. CDR1 and CDR2 (germline): GTSNPN, SVGIG (reference sequence). Trimming removed 5 bases from V and 9 bases from J; junction bases left unmatched: 7. The CDR3 consists of 13 residues. The CDR3 DNA reads as TGTGCCTGGGGGAGACAGGGTTTTTCACCCCTCCACTTT. This sequence encodes CAWGRQGFSPLHF.

The chain is built from TRBV19 and TRBJ1-1, with a weak D call TRBD1 (6 bases). The V gene's germline CDR1 is LNHDA and CDR2 SQIVND (reference sequence). CDR3 length equals 11 residues. V dropped 7 bases and J dropped 11 bases, with 14 bases sitting between them. CDR3: CASMGALVAFF. CDR3 bases: TGTGCCAGTATGGGGGCCCTGGTCGCTTTCTTT.

The rearrangement uses TRBV30 and TRBJ1-6; no clear D. In germline, CDR1 is GTSNPN, CDR2 SVGIG (reference sequence). This CDR3 contains 12 residues. The ends were cut back, 5 bases at V and 7 bases at J, with 9 bases in the middle. The CDR3 sequence is CAWGRRNSPLHF. Here the CDR3 DNA reads TGTGCCTGGGGACGGAGGAATTCACCCCTCCACTTT.

The chain joins TRBV27 to TRBJ1-2, with 10 bases identical to TRBD1. The junction had 9 bases not matched to a gene; V was cut back by 8 bases and J by 0 bases. Germline CDR1 MNHEY, CDR2 SMNVEV (reference sequence). The CDR3 is made up of 16 amino acids. The CDR3: CASQSLGQGANYGYTF. The CDR3 DNA sequence: TGTGCCAGCCAATCCTTAGGACAGGGGGCTAACTATGGCTACACCTTC.

The gene calls are TRBV2 and TRBJ1-1, with D unclear. Germline CDR1 SNHLY, CDR2 FYNNEI. Deletions cut 9 bases from V and 0 bases from J, with 8 bases between. The CDR3 runs 12 residues. The CDR3 is CASVQMNTEAFF. For the CDR3, the DNA is TGTGCCAGTGTCCAGATGAACACTGAAGCTTTCTTT.

The table lists this clone with a count of one. The rearrangement uses TRBV4-3 and TRBJ2-5; TRBD2 matches 7 bases. Germline V gives CDR1 LGHNA, CDR2 YSLEER. This CDR3 spans 14 amino acids. J gave up 3 bases and V 1 base, and 2 bases lay outside the gene matches. CDR3 bases: TGCGCCAGCAGCCAAGGGGGGGGGAAAGAGACCCAGTACTTC. It translates to CASSQGGGKETQYF.